This T cell receptor beta chain came from a study of T cell responses to AZD1222 COVID-19 vaccine. Study results and limitations: The donor group comprised mostly white British people and more females; the analysis possibly underestimated clonal diversity. Baseline testing showed seropositivity in only a handful of AZD1222 recipients.

Comments on this clone: Antigen unknown.

The CDR3 sequence is 15 residues long. V was clipped by 2 bases and J by 4 bases; unmatched bases: 3. CDR1 SGDLS and CDR2 YYNGEE come from the germline V gene. Sequenced by immunoSEQ multiplex PCR; TCRdb stores in-frame clones only, minus some. The repertoire holds approximately 110,000 clones, with around nine tenths as singletons. The V gene is TRBV9, the J gene TRBJ1-5; 10 positions match TRBD1. The sample consisted of peripheral blood, taken 28 days after the second AZD1222 dose. The sequence derives from an adult who received the AZD1222 COVID-19 vaccine. CDR3 region: CASSVGQGGNQPQHF. The CDR3, as DNA: TGTGCCAGCAGCGTCGGACAGGGGGGGAATCAGCCCCAGCATTTT.